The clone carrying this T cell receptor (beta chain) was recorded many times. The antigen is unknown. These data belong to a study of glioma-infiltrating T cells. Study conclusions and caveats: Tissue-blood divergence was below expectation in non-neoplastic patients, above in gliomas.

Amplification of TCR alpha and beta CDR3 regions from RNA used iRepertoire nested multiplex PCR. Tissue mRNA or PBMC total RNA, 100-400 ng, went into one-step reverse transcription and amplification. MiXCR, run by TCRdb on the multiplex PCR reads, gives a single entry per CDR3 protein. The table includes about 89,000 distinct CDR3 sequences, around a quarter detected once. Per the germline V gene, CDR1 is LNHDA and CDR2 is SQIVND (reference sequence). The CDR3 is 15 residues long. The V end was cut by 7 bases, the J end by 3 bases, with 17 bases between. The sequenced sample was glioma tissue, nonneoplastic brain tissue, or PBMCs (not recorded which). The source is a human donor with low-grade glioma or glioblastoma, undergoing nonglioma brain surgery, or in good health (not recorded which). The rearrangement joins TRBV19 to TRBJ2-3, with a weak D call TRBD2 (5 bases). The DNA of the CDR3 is TGTGCCAGTACTCGAGGGAGTTCCCTAACAGATACGCAGTATTTT. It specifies CASTRGSSLTDTQYF. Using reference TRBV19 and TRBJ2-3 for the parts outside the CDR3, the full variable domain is DGGITQSPKYLFRKEGQNVTLSCEQNLNHDAMYWYRQDPGQGLRLIYYSQIVNDFQKGDIAEGYSVSREKKESFPLTVTSAQKNPTAFYLCASTRGSSLTDTQYFGPGTRLTVL.